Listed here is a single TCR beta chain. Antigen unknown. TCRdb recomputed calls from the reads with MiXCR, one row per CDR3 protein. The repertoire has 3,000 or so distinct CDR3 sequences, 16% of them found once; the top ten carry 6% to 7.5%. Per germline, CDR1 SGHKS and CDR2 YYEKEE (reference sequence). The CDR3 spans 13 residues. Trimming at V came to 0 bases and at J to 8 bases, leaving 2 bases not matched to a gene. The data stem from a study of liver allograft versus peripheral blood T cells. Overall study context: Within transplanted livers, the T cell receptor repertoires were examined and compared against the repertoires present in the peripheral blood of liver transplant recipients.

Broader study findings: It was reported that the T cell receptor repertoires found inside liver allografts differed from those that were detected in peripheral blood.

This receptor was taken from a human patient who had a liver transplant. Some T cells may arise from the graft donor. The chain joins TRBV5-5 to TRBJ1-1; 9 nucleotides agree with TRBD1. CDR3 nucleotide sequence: TGTGCCAGCAGCTTGGGGACAGGGGTAGAAGCTTTCTTT. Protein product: CASSLGTGVEAFF.